These T cell receptor beta chains were read from a single sample in a study of control samples from healthy donors and cancer patients. Profiled with immunoSEQ multiplex PCR; TCRdb holds only in-frame clones, not every one. The sample lists 65,000 to 70,000 clones, 84% occurring once. The material sequenced was PBMCs. Receptors were obtained from a woman aged 45-65 years with lung cancer. Both conserved end residues are part of each CDR3. The D gene is left open where the match is weak. Expanded clones get a size class; other rows say once, few or many, or leave the size out.

cdr3_aa: CASSRTNEKLFF
cdr3_nt: TGTGCCAGCAGTAGAACTAATGAAAAACTGTTTTTT
j_call: TRBJ1-4
d_call: -
v_call: TRBV27
clone_size: -

cdr3_aa: CASSPGTGEVQFDYGYTF
cdr3_nt: TGTGCCAGCAGCCCCGGGACAGGGGAAGTCCAATTCGACTATGGCTACACCTTC
j_call: TRBJ1-2
d_call: TRBD1
v_call: TRBV7-3
clone_size: -

cdr3_aa: CASSSGGGSSYEQYF
cdr3_nt: TGTGCCAGCAGTTCCGGGGGAGGGAGCTCCTACGAGCAGTACTTC
j_call: TRBJ2-7
d_call: TRBD2
v_call: TRBV27
clone_size: -

cdr3_aa: CASSPGLAGKYRNTDTQYF
cdr3_nt: TGTGCCAGCAGCCCCGGACTAGCGGGGAAATATAGAAACACAGATACGCAGTATTTT
j_call: TRBJ2-3
d_call: TRBD2
v_call: TRBV5-5
clone_size: -

cdr3_aa: CAWQGATGELFF
cdr3_nt: TGTGCCTGGCAGGGGGCAACCGGGGAGCTGTTTTTT
j_call: TRBJ2-2
d_call: TRBD1
v_call: TRBV30
clone_size: -

cdr3_aa: CASSKGVVTDTQYF
cdr3_nt: TGTGCCAGTAGTAAGGGGGTAGTCACAGATACGCAGTATTTT
j_call: TRBJ2-3
d_call: -
v_call: TRBV19
clone_size: -

cdr3_aa: CASGLETGGSTDTQYF
cdr3_nt: TGTGCTAGTGGTTTGGAAACAGGGGGCAGCACAGATACGCAGTATTTT
j_call: TRBJ2-3
d_call: TRBD1
v_call: TRBV12-5
clone_size: once

cdr3_aa: CASSVKGTDGGYTF
cdr3_nt: TGTGCCAGCAGCGTAAAGGGGACCGACGGGGGCTACACCTTC
j_call: TRBJ1-2
d_call: -
v_call: TRBV9
clone_size: -

cdr3_aa: CASSLKGAYFYGYTF
cdr3_nt: TGTGCCAGCAGTTTAAAGGGGGCTTACTTCTATGGCTACACCTTC
j_call: TRBJ1-2
d_call: TRBD1
v_call: TRBV28
clone_size: -

cdr3_aa: CASSLIGGGYNEQFF
cdr3_nt: TGTGCCAGCAGCTTAATAGGCGGGGGCTACAATGAGCAGTTCTTC
j_call: TRBJ2-1
d_call: TRBD2
v_call: TRBV7-3
clone_size: -

cdr3_aa: CASSDRRRDRGRTGELFF
cdr3_nt: TGTGCCAGCAGCGACCGGCGCCGGGACAGGGGAAGAACCGGGGAGCTGTTTTTT
j_call: TRBJ2-2
d_call: TRBD1
v_call: TRBV11-2
clone_size: -

cdr3_aa: CATSAPGQGKPTGELFF
cdr3_nt: TGTGCCACCAGTGCTCCGGGACAGGGGAAACCCACCGGGGAGCTGTTTTTT
j_call: TRBJ2-2
d_call: TRBD1
v_call: TRBV24-1
clone_size: once

cdr3_aa: CASSYGGQGAEQFF
cdr3_nt: TGTGCCAGCAGTTACGGAGGACAGGGGGCTGAGCAGTTCTTC
j_call: TRBJ2-1
d_call: TRBD1
v_call: TRBV6-2/TRBV6-3
clone_size: -

cdr3_aa: CASSLQGLANYGYTF
cdr3_nt: TGTGCCAGCAGTTTACAGGGCCTAGCTAACTATGGCTACACCTTC
j_call: TRBJ1-2
d_call: -
v_call: TRBV27
clone_size: -

cdr3_aa: CASSQGQILYQETQYF
cdr3_nt: TGTGCCAGCAGCCAGGGGCAGATTTTGTACCAAGAGACCCAGTACTTC
j_call: TRBJ2-5
d_call: -
v_call: TRBV14
clone_size: -

cdr3_aa: CASSPTVAGVTDTQYF
cdr3_nt: TGTGCCAGCAGCCCCACGGTAGCGGGGGTCACAGATACGCAGTATTTT
j_call: TRBJ2-3
d_call: TRBD2
v_call: TRBV4-2
clone_size: -

cdr3_aa: CASSPRSTDNTEAFF
cdr3_nt: TGTGCCAGCAGCCCCCGATCGACAGACAACACTGAAGCTTTCTTT
j_call: TRBJ1-1
d_call: -
v_call: TRBV9
clone_size: -

cdr3_aa: CASSDSGTLIEAFF
cdr3_nt: TGTGCCAGCAGCGACTCCGGGACGCTTATTGAAGCTTTCTTT
j_call: TRBJ1-1
d_call: -
v_call: TRBV7-9
clone_size: -

cdr3_aa: CASSAQGSGGETQYF
cdr3_nt: TGTGCCAGCAGCGCACAGGGGTCCGGAGGAGAGACCCAGTACTTC
j_call: TRBJ2-5
d_call: TRBD1
v_call: TRBV11-3
clone_size: -

cdr3_aa: CASSFSPQTYEQYF
cdr3_nt: TGTGCCAGCAGCTTTTCACCACAGACCTACGAGCAGTACTTC
j_call: TRBJ2-7
d_call: -
v_call: TRBV7-2
clone_size: -

cdr3_aa: CASSQDKGIYGYTF
cdr3_nt: TGCGCCAGCAGCCAAGATAAGGGTATCTATGGCTACACCTTC
j_call: TRBJ1-2
d_call: -
v_call: TRBV4-1
clone_size: few

cdr3_aa: CASSSQGTSTEAFF
cdr3_nt: TGTGCCAGCAGCTCACAGGGTACGAGCACTGAAGCTTTCTTT
j_call: TRBJ1-1
d_call: -
v_call: TRBV7-9
clone_size: -

cdr3_aa: CASSLEKATGRTEAFF
cdr3_nt: TGTGCCAGCAGTTTAGAGAAGGCGACAGGGAGGACTGAAGCTTTCTTT
j_call: TRBJ1-1
d_call: TRBD1
v_call: TRBV27
clone_size: -

cdr3_aa: CASRTGTEVAYEQYF
cdr3_nt: TGTGCCAGCAGAACCGGGACAGAAGTAGCATACGAGCAGTACTTC
j_call: TRBJ2-7
d_call: TRBD1
v_call: TRBV2
clone_size: -

cdr3_aa: CASSMAGPGGNTIYF
cdr3_nt: TGTGCCAGTAGTATGGCAGGGCCTGGAGGAAACACCATATATTTT
j_call: TRBJ1-3
d_call: -
v_call: TRBV19
clone_size: few

cdr3_aa: CASSPGQRGGYTF
cdr3_nt: TGTGCCAGCAGCCCGGGACAGAGAGGCGGCTACACCTTC
j_call: TRBJ1-2
d_call: TRBD1
v_call: TRBV7-3
clone_size: -

cdr3_aa: CASSLGDSHYGYTF
cdr3_nt: TGTGCCAGCAGCTTAGGCGACAGTCACTATGGCTACACCTTC
j_call: TRBJ1-2
d_call: -
v_call: TRBV7-9
clone_size: -

cdr3_aa: CASSPSGGRLFYGYTF
cdr3_nt: TGTGCCAGCAGCCCGAGCGGGGGCCGCCTCTTCTATGGCTACACCTTC
j_call: TRBJ1-2
d_call: -
v_call: TRBV5-5
clone_size: -

cdr3_aa: CSVGAGTENYGYTF
cdr3_nt: TGCAGCGTTGGGGCCGGGACGGAGAACTATGGCTACACCTTC
j_call: TRBJ1-2
d_call: -
v_call: TRBV29-1
clone_size: -

cdr3_aa: CASSLCCTGGAYGNTIYF
cdr3_nt: TGTGCCAGCAGTTTATGCTGTACAGGGGGCGCGTATGGAAACACCATATATTTT
j_call: TRBJ1-3
d_call: TRBD1
v_call: TRBV28
clone_size: -